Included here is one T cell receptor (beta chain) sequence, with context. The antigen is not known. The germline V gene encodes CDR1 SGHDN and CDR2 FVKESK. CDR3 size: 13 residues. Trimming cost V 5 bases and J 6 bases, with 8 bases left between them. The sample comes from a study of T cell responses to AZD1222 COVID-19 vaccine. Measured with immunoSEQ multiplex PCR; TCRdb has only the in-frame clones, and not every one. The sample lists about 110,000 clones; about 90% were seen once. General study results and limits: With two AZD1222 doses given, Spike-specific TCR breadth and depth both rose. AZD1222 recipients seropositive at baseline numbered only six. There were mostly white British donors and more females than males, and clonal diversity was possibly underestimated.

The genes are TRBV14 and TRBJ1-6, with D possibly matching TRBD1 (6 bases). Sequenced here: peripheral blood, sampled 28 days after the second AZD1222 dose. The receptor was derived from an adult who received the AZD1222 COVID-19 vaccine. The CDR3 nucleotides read TGTGCCAGCAGCATACAGGGTAATTCACCCCTCCACTTT. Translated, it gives CASSIQGNSPLHF. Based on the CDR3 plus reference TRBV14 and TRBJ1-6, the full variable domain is EAGVTQFPSHSVIEKGQTVTLRCDPISGHDNLYWYRRVMGKEIKFLLHFVKESKQDESGMPNNRFLAERTGGTYSTLKVQPAELEDSGVYFCASSIQGNSPLHFGNGTRLTVT.